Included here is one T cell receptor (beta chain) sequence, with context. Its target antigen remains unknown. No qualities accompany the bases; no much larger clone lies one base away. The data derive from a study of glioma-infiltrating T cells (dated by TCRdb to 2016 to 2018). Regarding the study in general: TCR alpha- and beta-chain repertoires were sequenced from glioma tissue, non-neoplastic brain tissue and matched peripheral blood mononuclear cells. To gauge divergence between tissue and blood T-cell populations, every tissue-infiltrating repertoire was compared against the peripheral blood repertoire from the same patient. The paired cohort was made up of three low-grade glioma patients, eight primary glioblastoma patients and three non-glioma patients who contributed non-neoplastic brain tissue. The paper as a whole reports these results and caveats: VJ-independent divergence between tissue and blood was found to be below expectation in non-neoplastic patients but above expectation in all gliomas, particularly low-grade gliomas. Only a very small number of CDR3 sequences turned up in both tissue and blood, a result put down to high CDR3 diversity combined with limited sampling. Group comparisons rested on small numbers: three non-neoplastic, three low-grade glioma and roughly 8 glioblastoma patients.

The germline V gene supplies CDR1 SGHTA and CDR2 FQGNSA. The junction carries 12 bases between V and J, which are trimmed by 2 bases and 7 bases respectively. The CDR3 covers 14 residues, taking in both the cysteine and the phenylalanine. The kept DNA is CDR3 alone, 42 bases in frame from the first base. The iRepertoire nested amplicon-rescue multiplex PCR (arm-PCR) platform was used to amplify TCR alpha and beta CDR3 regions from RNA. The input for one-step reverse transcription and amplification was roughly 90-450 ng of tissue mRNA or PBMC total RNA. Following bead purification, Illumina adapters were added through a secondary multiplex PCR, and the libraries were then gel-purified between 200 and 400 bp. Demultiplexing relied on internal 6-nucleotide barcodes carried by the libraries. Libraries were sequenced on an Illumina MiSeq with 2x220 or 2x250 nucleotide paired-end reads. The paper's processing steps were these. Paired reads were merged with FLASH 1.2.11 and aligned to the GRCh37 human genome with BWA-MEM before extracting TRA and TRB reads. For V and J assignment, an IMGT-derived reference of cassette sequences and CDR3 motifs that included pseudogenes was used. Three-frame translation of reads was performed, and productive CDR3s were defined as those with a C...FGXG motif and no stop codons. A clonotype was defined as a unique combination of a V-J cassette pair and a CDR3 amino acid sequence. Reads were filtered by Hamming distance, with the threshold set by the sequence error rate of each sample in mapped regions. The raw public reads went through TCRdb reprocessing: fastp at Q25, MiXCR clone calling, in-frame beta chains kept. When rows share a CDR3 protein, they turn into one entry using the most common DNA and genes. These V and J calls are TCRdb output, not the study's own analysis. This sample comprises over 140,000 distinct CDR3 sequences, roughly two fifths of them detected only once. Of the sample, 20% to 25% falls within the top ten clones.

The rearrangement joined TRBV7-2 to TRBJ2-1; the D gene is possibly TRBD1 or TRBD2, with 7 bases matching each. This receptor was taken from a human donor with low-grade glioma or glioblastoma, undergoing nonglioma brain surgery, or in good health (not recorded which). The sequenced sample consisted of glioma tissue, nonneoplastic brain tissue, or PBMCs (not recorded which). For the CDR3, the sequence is CASSLLRGGNEQFF. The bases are TGTGCCAGCAGCTTACTCAGGGGGGGGAATGAGCAGTTCTTC.